These T cell receptor beta chains were read from a single sample in a study of shared clonotypes between healthy human individuals. Data came from immunoSEQ multiplex PCR; TCRdb stores just in-frame clones and leaves some out. The profile shows about 1.9 million clones, around 95% of them singletons. The sequenced sample was naive CD8+ T cells from PBMCs. These receptors were collected from a man aged 18 to 29 in good health. Some clones in this sample may be carry-over from other donors' samples. The CDR3 runs from the conserved cysteine through the conserved F or W. D genes are given only for firm matches. Expanded clones get a size class; other rows say once, few or many, or leave the size out.

CASSEEGWDEQYF	TGCGCCAGCAGTGAGGAAGGGTGGGACGAGCAGTACTTC	NA	TRBJ2-7	TRBV10-1	once
CASSVTLAGPYNEQFF	TGCGCCAGCAGCGTAACCTTAGCGGGACCCTACAATGAGCAGTTCTTC	TRBD2	TRBJ2-1	TRBV5-1	NA
CASSLALGEQYF	TGTGCCAGCAGCTTAGCTTTAGGAGAGCAGTACTTC	NA	TRBJ2-7	TRBV7-8	NA
CSVAVAGKQYF	TGCAGCGTTGCCGTGGCGGGAAAACAGTACTTC	NA	TRBJ2-7	TRBV29-1	once
CASSDVWGANYGYTF	TGTGCCAGCAGTGATGTCTGGGGAGCTAACTATGGCTACACCTTC	NA	TRBJ1-2	TRBV6-1	NA
CASSPMGSGYYGYTF	TGTGCCAGCAGTCCGATGGGGAGCGGCTACTATGGCTACACCTTC	NA	TRBJ1-2	TRBV27	NA
CASSLGATGRYEQYF	TGCGCCAGCAGCTTGGGGGCCACAGGGCGCTACGAGCAGTACTTC	NA	TRBJ2-7	TRBV5-1	NA
CASSAPGVAGELFF	TGTGCCAGCAGTGCCCCAGGGGTAGCCGGGGAGCTGTTTTTT	NA	TRBJ2-2	TRBV6-1	NA
CASSYTGQGNTEAFF	TGTGCCAGCAGTTACACGGGACAGGGGAACACTGAAGCTTTCTTT	TRBD1	TRBJ1-1	TRBV6-5	NA
CASSWTSGRLGEQYF	TGTGCCAGCAGCTGGACTAGCGGGCGCCTAGGGGAGCAGTACTTC	TRBD2	TRBJ2-7	TRBV7-9	NA
CASSEGLGAADTQYF	TGTGCCAGCAGCGAGGGACTTGGAGCAGCAGATACGCAGTATTTT	NA	TRBJ2-3	TRBV9	NA
CADPGRAGGGEQYF	TGTGCCGATCCCGGTCGAGCGGGAGGGGGCGAGCAGTACTTC	TRBD2	TRBJ2-7	TRBV9	once
CASRLLRNTGELFF	TGTGCCAGCAGACTCCTCCGGAACACCGGGGAGCTGTTTTTT	NA	TRBJ2-2	TRBV28	NA
CASRPRDRGREQYF	TGTGCCAGCAGACCCCGGGACAGGGGGCGCGAGCAGTACTTC	TRBD1	TRBJ2-7	TRBV2	once
CASSIGGAYNQPQHF	TGTGCCAGCAGCATAGGGGGCGCTTACAATCAGCCCCAGCATTTT	TRBD1	TRBJ1-5	TRBV11-2	once
CASSLVAGEVGETQYF	TGTGCCAGCAGCTTGGTAGCGGGAGAGGTGGGAGAGACCCAGTACTTC	TRBD2	TRBJ2-5	TRBV7-2	NA
CASSEVSEQFF	TGCGCCAGCAGTGAGGTGAGCGAGCAGTTCTTC	NA	TRBJ2-1	TRBV10-2	NA
CASSPTARGIPYEQYF	TGTGCCAGCTCACCAACGGCCAGGGGTATCCCCTACGAGCAGTACTTC	NA	TRBJ2-7	TRBV18	NA
CASSSSGQDYEQYF	TGTGCCAGCAGCTCCTCGGGACAGGATTACGAGCAGTACTTC	TRBD1	TRBJ2-7	TRBV7-9	NA
CASSLRARAVNEQFF	TGTGCCAGCAGCTTACGGGCCCGAGCTGTCAATGAGCAGTTCTTC	NA	TRBJ2-1	TRBV7-2	NA
CASSQAEGGDSNQPQHF	TGCGCCAGCAGCCAAGCCGAGGGGGGGGATAGCAATCAGCCCCAGCATTTT	NA	TRBJ1-5	TRBV4-1	NA
CATSDRAFSNQPQHF	TGTGCCACCTCCGACAGGGCCTTTAGCAATCAGCCCCAGCATTTT	TRBD1	TRBJ1-5	TRBV15	NA
CASSLGLADYEQYF	TGTGCCAGCAGCCTAGGCCTGGCAGACTACGAGCAGTACTTC	NA	TRBJ2-7	TRBV9	NA
CASRAGTTNTDTQYF	TGTGCCAGCAGAGCCGGGACTACCAACACAGATACGCAGTATTTT	TRBD2	TRBJ2-3	TRBV6-4	NA
CASSFTNTEAFF	TGTGCCAGCAGTTTCACGAACACTGAAGCTTTCTTT	NA	TRBJ1-1	TRBV28	NA